One T cell receptor beta chain is described in this entry. The data originate from a study of T cell changes during pregnancy in multiple sclerosis. The CDR3 has 14 residues. CDR1 is KGHSH, CDR2 LQKENI, per germline. The trim removed 4 bases at V and 7 bases at J, leaving 7 bases unmatched. Assay used: immunoSEQ multiplex PCR; TCRdb lists only in-frame clones, some missing. The sample has about 86,000 clones; under 95% are singletons. V usage is TRBV18 and J usage is TRBJ2-1; 7 bases line up with TRBD1. The clonotype was recovered from a female donor in good health, enrolled as a control in a pregnancy study. This material consisted of peripheral blood, taken in the first trimester of pregnancy. The CDR3 nucleotides read TGTGCCAGCTCACAGGGGACAGTACAGAATGAGCAGTTCTTC. It encodes CASSQGTVQNEQFF. Filled out from reference TRBV18 and TRBJ2-1, the complete variable domain reads NAGVMQNPRHLVRRRGQEARLRCSPMKGHSHVYWYRQLPEEGLKFMVYLQKENIIDESGMPKERFSAEFPKEGPSILRIQQVVRGDSAAYFCASSQGTVQNEQFFGPGTRLTVL.